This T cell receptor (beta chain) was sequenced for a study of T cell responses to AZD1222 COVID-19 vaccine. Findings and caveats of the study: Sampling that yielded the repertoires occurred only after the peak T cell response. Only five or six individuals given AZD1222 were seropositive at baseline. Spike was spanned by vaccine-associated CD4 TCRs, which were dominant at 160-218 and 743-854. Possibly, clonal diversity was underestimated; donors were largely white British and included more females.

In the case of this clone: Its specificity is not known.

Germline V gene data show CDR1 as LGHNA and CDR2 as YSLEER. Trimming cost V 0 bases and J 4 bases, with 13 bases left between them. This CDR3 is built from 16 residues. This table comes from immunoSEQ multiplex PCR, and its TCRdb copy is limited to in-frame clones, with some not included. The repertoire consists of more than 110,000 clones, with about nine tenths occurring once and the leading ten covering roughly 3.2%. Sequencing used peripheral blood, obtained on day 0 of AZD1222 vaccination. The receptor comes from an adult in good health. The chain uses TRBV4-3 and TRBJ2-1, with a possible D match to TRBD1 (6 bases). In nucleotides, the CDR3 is TGCGCCAGCAGCCAAGATCAGGGGTTAGGATACAATGAGCAGTTCTTC. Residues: CASSQDQGLGYNEQFF.